Each of the 7 T cell receptor beta chains below was sequenced from the same sample in a study of cytomegalovirus exposure and HLA in healthy donors. This PCR relied on a set of 60 Vbeta primers and 13 Jbeta primers. TCRdb keeps only in-frame clones here, not all; method: immunoSEQ multiplex PCR. This sample has over 200,000 clones, with under 80% found just once. Sequences were obtained from PBMCs. The receptors originated from a woman aged 25 to 39 in good health and CMV-seronegative.

The chain links TRBV19 to TRBJ2-1; 9 nucleotides line up with TRBD2. The CDR3 has 17 amino acids. Germline V lookup: CDR1 LNHDA, CDR2 SQIVND (reference sequence). V lost 2 bases, J lost 6 bases, and 11 bases stayed unmatched. CDR3 loop: CASSIRFMAGGINEQFF. The CDR3 bases are TGTGCCAGTAGTATACGGTTTATGGCGGGAGGGATCAATGAGCAGTTCTTC.

The chain carries TRBV25-1 and TRBJ2-1; 10 positions match TRBD1. The CDR3 sequence is 15 residues long. CDR1 is MGHDK and CDR2 is SYGVNS in the germline V gene. Trimming removed 5 bases from V and 8 bases from J; junction bases left unmatched: 9. CDR3 in amino acids: CASSTFFGQGDEQFF. In DNA, the CDR3 is TGTGCCAGCAGTACGTTCTTCGGACAGGGGGATGAGCAGTTCTTC.

This chain uses TRBV6-6 with TRBJ1-2; TRBD1 is a possible D gene (5 bases). The CDR3 is 13 amino acids. V was trimmed by 8 bases and J by 1 base, leaving 11 bases between them. Germline CDR1 is MNHNY and CDR2 is SVGAGI (reference sequence). CDR3 sequence: CASQSDSNYGYTF. The DNA of the CDR3 is TGTGCCAGCCAATCCGACAGTAACTATGGCTACACCTTC.

This clone has only a few counts. V is TRBV7-3 and J is TRBJ2-1; 7 bases map to TRBD1. CDR3 size: 14 residues. Germline V gives CDR1 SGHTA, CDR2 FQGTGA. Unmatched junction bases numbered 7, after V lost 4 bases and J lost 7 bases. The CDR3 DNA is TGTGCCAGCAGCTCAGGGGGTTGGGGGAATGAGCAGTTCTTC. This gives the protein CASSSGGWGNEQFF.

The chain carries TRBV5-1 and TRBJ1-3; no firm D call. Germline CDR1 and CDR2: SGHRS and YFSETQ. The CDR3 runs 15 residues. V was trimmed by 0 bases and J by 0 bases, leaving 7 bases between them. The CDR3 reads CASSLVTGSGNTIYF. The DNA of the CDR3 is TGCGCCAGCAGCTTGGTTACGGGCTCTGGAAACACCATATATTTT.

The V and J genes are TRBV7-6 and TRBJ1-1; D is undetermined. The CDR3 is made up of 15 amino acids. V lost 1 base and J 4 bases, leaving 13 bases between the germline ends. CDR1 is SGHVS, CDR2 FNYEAQ, per germline. CDR3 DNA sequence: TGTGCCAGCAGCTTAGAACCTTCTCCGGTCACTGAAGCTTTCTTT. Translated, it gives CASSLEPSPVTEAFF.

The chain couples TRBV7-2 to TRBJ1-1; no definite D call. Germline V CDR1 and CDR2: SGHTA, FQGNSA. The CDR3 has 13 amino acids. V lost 4 bases and J lost 1, with 7 bases in between. CDR3 bases: TGTGCCAGCAGCTATTCACAGAACACTGAAGCTTTCTTT. This encodes CASSYSQNTEAFF.